Below are 10 T cell receptor beta chains sequenced from a single sample in a study of T cell responses to AZD1222 COVID-19 vaccine. Here immunoSEQ multiplex PCR was the method, and the copy in TCRdb shows in-frame clones only, minus some. The profile covers 120,000 to 150,000 clones, with approximately 91% appearing a single time and 4.5% to 5.5% taken by the ten largest. The sample in question was peripheral blood, obtained 28 days after the second dose of the MenACWY control vaccine. The receptors were gathered from an adult who received the MenACWY meningococcal vaccine as a control.

In its sample, this clone was seen once. The rearrangement uses TRBV7-9 and TRBJ2-3, with 7 bases aligning to TRBD1. The CDR3 sequence is 15 residues long. The V gene end was trimmed by 4 bases and the J gene end by 2 bases; junction bases not matched to a gene: 6. CDR1 and CDR2 (germline): SEHNR, FQNEAQ (reference sequence). This CDR3 is CASSYWDSLTDTQYF. CDR3 nucleotide sequence: TGTGCCAGCAGCTACTGGGACAGCCTCACAGATACGCAGTATTTT.

The chain is built from TRBV5-1 and TRBJ2-7, with D hard to call. Germline V gene lookup returns CDR1 SGHRS and CDR2 YFSETQ. Trimming removed 0 bases from V and 1 base from J, with 8 bases in between. CDR3 size: 14 residues. The CDR3 nucleotides read TGCGCCAGCAGCTTGGTTGGCGGATCCTACGAGCAGTACTTC. Translated: CASSLVGGSYEQYF. Together with reference TRBV5-1 and TRBJ2-7, the CDR3 gives the full variable domain: KAGVTQTPRYLIKTRGQQVTLSCSPISGHRSVSWYQQTPGQGLQFLFEYFSETQRNKGNFPGRFSGRQFSNSRSEMNVSTLELGDSALYLCASSLVGGSYEQYFGPGTRLTVT.

The rearrangement links TRBV11-3 to TRBJ1-1; a possible D gene is TRBD1 (5 bases). V lost 1 base to trimming and J lost 8 bases, with 20 bases between them. CDR1 is SGHNT, CDR2 YENEEA, per germline. The CDR3 totals 16 residues. CDR3 nucleotides: TGTGCCAGCAGCTTAGGGGGCCGGGGAGAACGGGCAGAAGCTTTCTTT. Translating it yields CASSLGGRGERAEAFF. Variable domain in full (rest from reference TRBV11-3 and TRBJ1-1): EAGVVQSPRYKIIEKKQPVAFWCNPISGHNTLYWYLQNLGQGPELLIRYENEEAVDDSQLPKDRFSAERLKGVDSTLKIQPAELGDSAVYLCASSLGGRGERAEAFFGQGTRLTVV.

The chain employs TRBV4-1 and TRBJ1-2; D call uncertain. With 2 bases removed from V and 1 base from J, the gap between germline ends came to 5 bases. The CDR3 is 13 amino acids. CDR1 and CDR2 (germline): MGHRA, YSYEKL. In nucleotides, the CDR3 is TGCGCCAGCAGCCAAACCGTTAACTATGGCTACACCTTC. Translating gives CASSQTVNYGYTF.

The chain has TRBV5-1 and TRBJ2-7; 9 positions match TRBD1. The V and J ends lost 4 bases and 4 bases, in that order; junction bases with no gene match: 12. Germline CDR1 reads SGHRS; CDR2 reads YFSETQ. This CDR3 has 16 residues. The chain's CDR3 is CASSQLGTGNRYEQYF. DNA of the CDR3: TGCGCCAGCAGCCAACTAGGGACAGGGAATCGTTACGAGCAGTACTTC.

V usage is TRBV6-1 and J usage is TRBJ2-7; 10 bases map to TRBD2. V lost 2 bases and J lost 0; bases outside the gene matches: 7. CDR1 and CDR2 from the germline V gene are MNHNS and SASEGT. This CDR3 is built from 17 residues. The CDR3 coding sequence is TGTGCCAGCAGTGAATTTATAGCGGGAGGTCGCTCCTACGAGCAGTACTTC. It is translated as CASSEFIAGGRSYEQYF.

The chain employs TRBV4-2 and TRBJ2-1; TRBD2 matches at 7 bases. V was pared by 3 bases and J by 10 bases, with 12 bases of the junction left unmatched. The CDR3 is 15 residues long. Germline values: CDR1 LGHNA, CDR2 YNFKEQ. CDR3 nucleotide sequence: TGTGCCAGCAGCCAGCGGAGCGGGGCTGGGGGGGAGCAGTTCTTC. It translates to CASSQRSGAGGEQFF.

The chain couples TRBV19 to TRBJ1-5; D may be TRBD1 (5 bases). Germline CDR1 is LNHDA and CDR2 is SQIVND (reference sequence). The CDR3 has 12 amino acids. V dropped 5 bases and J dropped 9 bases, with 11 bases sitting between them. The DNA for the CDR3 is TGTGCCAGTAGTCCAAAAAGGGGGCCCCAGCATTTT. Amino acids: CASSPKRGPQHF.

The chain combines TRBV7-2 with TRBJ2-1; D unclear. Between the trimmed V and J ends, which lost 2 bases and 2 bases, there was a span of 10 bases. This CDR3 has 15 amino acids. CDR1 SGHTA and CDR2 FQGNSA come from the germline V gene. CDR3 nucleotide sequence: TGTGCCAGCAGCTTAACCTCCCGCCCCTACAATGAGCAGTTCTTC. Protein sequence: CASSLTSRPYNEQFF. The full variable domain, with the rest looked up from reference TRBV7-2 and TRBJ2-1, is GAGVSQSPSNKVTEKGKDVELRCDPISGHTALYWYRQSLGQGLEFLIYFQGNSAPDKSGLPSDRFSAERTGGSVSTLTIQRTQQEDSAVYLCASSLTSRPYNEQFFGPGTRLTVL.

V and J are TRBV5-6 and TRBJ2-1; TRBD1 agrees at 10 bases. CDR1 and CDR2 from the germline V gene are SGHDT and YYEEEE. The CDR3 sequence is 13 residues long. V lost 4 bases and J lost 7; bases outside the gene matches: 2. CDR3 bases: TGTGCCAGCAGCCAGGACAGGGGGAATGAGCAGTTCTTC. Translating gives CASSQDRGNEQFF.